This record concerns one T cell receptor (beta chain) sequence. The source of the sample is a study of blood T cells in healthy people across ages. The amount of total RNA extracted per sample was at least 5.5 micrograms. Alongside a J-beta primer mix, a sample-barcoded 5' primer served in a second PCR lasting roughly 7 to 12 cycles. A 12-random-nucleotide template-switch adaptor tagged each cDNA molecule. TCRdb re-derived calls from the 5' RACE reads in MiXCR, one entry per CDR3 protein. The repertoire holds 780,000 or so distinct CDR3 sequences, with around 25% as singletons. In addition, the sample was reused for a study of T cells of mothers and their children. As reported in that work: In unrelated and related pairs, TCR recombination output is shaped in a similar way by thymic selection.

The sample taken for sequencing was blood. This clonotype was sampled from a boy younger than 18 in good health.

The CDR3 region is CASSPWEGRSSYEQYF. The CDR3 DNA reads TGCGCCAGCAGCCCCTGGGAAGGGCGAAGCTCCTACGAGCAGTACTTC. This rearrangement joins TRBV5-1 to TRBJ2-7; D not certain. Germline V CDR1 and CDR2: SGHRS, YFSETQ. This CDR3 is built from 16 residues. Trimming took off 4 bases at V and 0 bases at J, with 17 bases between the two ends.